This T cell receptor beta chain was captured in a study of Graves' ophthalmopathy and Graves' hyperthyroidism. CDR1 is DFQATT and CDR2 is SNEGSKA in the germline V gene (reference sequence). The CDR3 is made up of 16 amino acids. The ends lost 5 bases at V and 2 bases at J; junction bases unmatched: 11. Using RNA transcripts, the TCR beta CDR3 regions were amplified. The workflow started with a first-round RT-PCR run with HTBI primers and then moved on to a second-round multiplex PCR. From the multiplex PCR reads, TCRdb called clonotypes with MiXCR, one entry per CDR3 protein. The repertoire holds some 1.1 million distinct CDR3 sequences, with roughly two fifths as singletons.

The V gene is TRBV20-1, the J gene TRBJ1-5; 8 bases map to TRBD1. This clonotype originated in an adult man with Graves' hyperthyroidism. Specimen: peripheral blood or thyroid tissue (not recorded which). The chain's CDR3 is CSADRGPTIGNQPQHF. CDR3 bases: TGCAGTGCTGACAGGGGCCCGACAATAGGCAATCAGCCCCAGCATTTT.